The 2 T cell receptor beta chains presented below share a single source sample, sequenced in a study of CD8+ T cells in alopecia areata listed by TCRdb under 2018. Libraries were made using the immunoSEQ multiplex PCR assay. For TCR sequencing, RNA was extracted from every sample and reverse transcribed into cDNA to serve as template. TCRdb retrieved this table from immuneACCESS and kept in-frame rearrangements only. Not all clones are present; in checked studies, unresolved V genes account for under half, and no reason is known for the remainder. In all, the sample holds about 150,000 clones, and 40% to 65% of those were seen once. Roughly a fifth of the sample is taken by the ten largest. What the time point label conveys for this sample: baseline before oral tofacitinib. The source material was CD8+ T cells sorted from blood, sampled at week 0. The receptors come from a human donor with alopecia areata.

The rearrangement links TRBV2 to TRBJ1-2; no reliable D call. The CDR3 sequence is 13 residues long. In germline, CDR1 is SNHLY, CDR2 FYNNEI. V shed 3 bases and J shed 4 bases, with 9 bases lying between them. CDR3 amino acids: CASSDGQPYGYTF. The CDR3 coding sequence is TGTGCCAGCAGTGACGGGCAGCCCTATGGCTACACCTTC.

V is TRBV5-6 and J is TRBJ1-2; perhaps TRBD1 as D (6 bases). Germline CDR1 and CDR2: SGHDT and YYEEEE. The CDR3 spans 14 residues. The V end was cut by 0 bases, the J end by 4 bases, with 10 bases between. This CDR3 reads CASSLGSGAYGYTF. The CDR3 nucleotides read TGTGCCAGCAGCTTGGGGTCAGGGGCCTATGGCTACACCTTC.